These T cell receptor beta chains were read from a single sample in a study of cytomegalovirus exposure and HLA in healthy donors. Sequencing was performed with immunoSEQ multiplex PCR; in TCRdb, only in-frame clones are kept and a portion is missing. The profile covers 200,000 to 300,000 clones, with roughly 80% appearing a single time and around 5.7% taken by the ten largest. Specimen: PBMCs. Receptors originate from a woman aged 40-49 years in good health and CMV-seropositive. The CDR3 runs from the conserved cysteine through the conserved F or W. The D gene is left open where the match is weak. Clone size is given for some rows only: seen once, a few or many times, or a class if the clone is expanded.

abundance	v_gene	d_gene	j_gene	len	CDR3aa	CDR3nt
.	TRBV2	.	TRBJ2-7	12	CASTQGRREQYF	TGTGCCAGCACACAGGGAAGGCGCGAGCAGTACTTC
once	TRBV19	.	TRBJ1-5	14	CASSTRTGNQPQHF	TGTGCCAGTAGCACAAGGACAGGCAATCAGCCCCAGCATTTT
.	TRBV5-1	TRBD1	TRBJ1-5	14	CASSWDSGSQPQHF	TGCGCCAGCAGCTGGGACAGCGGGAGTCAGCCCCAGCATTTT
.	TRBV27	TRBD1	TRBJ1-1	15	CASSAGTGVNTEAFF	TGTGCCAGCAGTGCCGGGACAGGGGTGAACACTGAAGCTTTCTTT
.	TRBV7-9	.	TRBJ1-2	15	CASSRGTWGNYGYTF	TGTGCCAGCAGCCGAGGGACATGGGGAAACTATGGCTACACCTTC
.	TRBV5-1	.	TRBJ2-3	14	CASIRDLSTDTQYF	TGCGCCAGCATCCGGGACTTATCCACAGATACGCAGTATTTT
.	TRBV11-1	TRBD1	TRBJ1-2	14	CASSKIQGDYGYTF	TGTGCCAGCAGCAAAATACAGGGGGACTATGGCTACACCTTC
.	TRBV7-2	.	TRBJ1-2	14	CASSLARDSGGYTF	TGTGCCAGCAGCTTAGCGCGGGATTCGGGTGGCTACACCTTC
.	TRBV19	.	TRBJ2-3	13	CASSMSGTDTQYF	TGTGCCAGTAGTATGTCTGGCACAGATACGCAGTATTTT
once	TRBV6-1	TRBD2	TRBJ2-7	16	CASSARLAGGSYEQYF	TGTGCCAGCAGTGCGCGACTAGCGGGGGGTTCCTACGAGCAGTACTTC
.	TRBV2	.	TRBJ2-6	15	CASKVEVTGANVLTF	TGTGCCAGCAAGGTCGAGGTTACTGGGGCCAACGTCCTGACTTTC
.	TRBV30	.	TRBJ1-1	13	CAWSENMNTEAFF	TGTGCCTGGAGTGAGAACATGAACACTGAAGCTTTCTTT
.	TRBV20-1	.	TRBJ1-2	11	CSAAAVYGYTF	TGCAGTGCAGCAGCGGTCTATGGCTACACCTTC
.	TRBV6-4	TRBD2	TRBJ2-7	14	CASSTSGGAGEQYF	TGTGCCAGCAGTACTAGCGGGGGGGCAGGCGAGCAGTACTTC
.	TRBV19	.	TRBJ2-7	10	CARPSTGQYF	TGTGCCAGACCCTCGACGGGGCAGTACTTC
.	TRBV4-1	.	TRBJ1-5	13	CASSQDPVGRQHF	TGCGCCAGCAGCCAAGATCCTGTCGGTCGCCAGCATTTT
few	TRBV6-1	TRBD1	TRBJ1-5	15	CASSDRAGGFQPQHF	TGTGCCAGCAGTGATAGGGCAGGGGGCTTTCAGCCCCAGCATTTT
.	TRBV19	TRBD1	TRBJ1-4	15	CASTPGDRPNEKLFF	TGTGCCAGTACCCCAGGGGACAGGCCTAATGAAAAACTGTTTTTT
.	TRBV13	TRBD2	TRBJ2-5	14	CASRRAGSGETQYF	TGTGCCAGCAGACGAGCGGGGAGCGGTGAGACCCAGTACTTC
once	TRBV6-5	.	TRBJ1-3	15	CASSYQGLGGNTIYF	TGTGCCAGCAGTTACCAGGGACTTGGAGGAAACACCATATATTTT
.	TRBV15	TRBD1	TRBJ1-3	15	CATRGQSLSGNTIYF	TGTGCCACCAGGGGACAGTCCCTCTCTGGAAACACCATATATTTT
.	TRBV19	.	TRBJ1-1	11	CATRDFTEAFF	TGTGCCACGCGGGACTTCACTGAAGCTTTCTTT
few	TRBV5-6	.	TRBJ2-1	15	CASSWVPGSGNEQFF	TGTGCCAGCAGCTGGGTACCGGGATCCGGGAATGAGCAGTTCTTC
once	TRBV4-1	TRBD2	TRBJ2-7	20	CASSQVLGGASGLSSYEQYF	TGCGCCAGCAGCCAAGTTCTGGGCGGGGCTAGCGGATTATCCTCCTACGAGCAGTACTTC
few	TRBV5-1	.	TRBJ1-1	17	CASSSTTRGDANTEAFF	TGCGCCAGCAGCTCCACGACCCGGGGGGACGCGAACACTGAAGCTTTCTTT
.	TRBV27	TRBD2	TRBJ2-3	16	CASSLVTSGGGGTQYF	TGTGCCAGCAGTTTAGTGACTAGCGGGGGCGGAGGTACGCAGTATTTT
once	TRBV18	.	TRBJ1-1	15	CASSLTTGGRAEAFF	TGTGCCAGCTCACTAACCACGGGGGGGAGAGCTGAAGCTTTCTTT
.	TRBV18	.	TRBJ2-7	14	CASSPDIRSYEQYF	TGTGCCAGCTCACCAGATATCAGGTCCTACGAGCAGTACTTC
.	TRBV5-6	.	TRBJ2-7	12	CASSLTGYEQYF	TGTGCCAGCAGCTTGACAGGGTACGAGCAGTACTTC
.	TRBV2	.	TRBJ2-4	14	CASSDPGGKNIQYF	TGTGCCAGCAGTGACCCCGGGGGTAAAAACATTCAGTACTTC
once	TRBV30	.	TRBJ1-1	11	CAWSTRTEAFF	TGTGCCTGGAGTACACGAACTGAAGCTTTCTTT
once	TRBV5-4	TRBD1	TRBJ2-5	16	CASSLGQGVEKETQYF	TGTGCCAGCAGCCTGGGACAGGGAGTAGAGAAAGAGACCCAGTACTTC
.	TRBV2	TRBD2	TRBJ2-1	16	CASSEVGLAGNNEQFF	TGTGCCAGCAGTGAAGTAGGGCTAGCGGGTAACAATGAGCAGTTCTTC
.	TRBV7-2	TRBD1	TRBJ2-7	14	CASSLGGRGYEQYF	TGTGCCAGCAGCTTAGGGGGCAGGGGGTACGAGCAGTACTTC
.	TRBV9	.	TRBJ1-4	17	CASSPRGPGGVNEKLFF	TGTGCCAGCAGCCCACGCGGTCCGGGTGGAGTCAATGAAAAACTGTTTTTT
once	TRBV5-1	TRBD2	TRBJ2-1	19	CASSLGVGTTSGRPNEQFF	TGCGCCAGCAGCTTGGGGGTGGGTACGACTAGCGGGAGGCCGAATGAGCAGTTCTTC
.	TRBV10-3	TRBD1	TRBJ1-1	15	CAISNLDRGGTEAFF	TGTGCCATCAGTAACTTGGACAGGGGTGGAACTGAAGCTTTCTTT
.	TRBV13	.	TRBJ1-2	13	CASSETGIRGYTF	TGTGCCAGCAGCGAAACAGGGATCCGAGGCTACACCTTC